This T cell receptor beta chain was recorded in a study of shared clonotypes between healthy human individuals. Study-wide context: Those who served as donors were two women and three men between the ages of 18 and 49.

From germline, CDR1 is SGDLS and CDR2 YYNGEE. J gave up 7 bases and V 3 bases, and 9 bases lay outside the gene matches. The CDR3 extends over 15 amino acids. Note on this clone: The antigen is unknown.

Clones were sequenced by immunoSEQ multiplex PCR, and TCRdb holds only the in-frame ones, with some missing. The sample lists just over 2,000,000 clones; just under 95% were seen once. As defined, naive CD8 cells were CD45RO-negative and positively selected for CCR7, with terminally differentiated effector memory CD45RA+ cells excluded. Notes on the study in general: Naive CD4 clonotype sharing across a handful of donors was about 5%. Naive subsets, compared against memory subsets, generally had larger estimated richness values. Sampling involved blood alone; tissue repertoires likely differ.

Sequencing was done on a sample of naive CD8+ T cells sorted from blood. The chain combines TRBV9 with TRBJ1-2; 10 nucleotides agree with TRBD1. The receptor comes from a man aged 18 to 30 in good health. CDR3 sequence (DNA): TGTGCCAGCAGCGCGGACAGGGGGAGCTCTTTTGGCTACACCTTC. Translated, it gives CASSADRGSSFGYTF.